This T cell receptor (beta chain) is from a study of tumor-infiltrating lymphocytes in primary liver carcinoma. Study overall: The five patients, who were men and women, ranged in age from 30 to 69 years.

CDR1 and CDR2 (germline): SEHNR, FQNEAQ (reference sequence). The length of the CDR3 is 15 residues. Unsorted whole blood yielded the blood RNA, and germline DNA was also extracted. Donors were untreated and chronically infected with HBV. TCR beta cDNA was reverse-transcribed from roughly 520 ng of total RNA. The reaction used a constant-region primer and ProtoScript II reverse transcriptase. Researchers made the TCR beta libraries by running three nested multiplex PCR rounds with slightly modified ARM-PCR. Both of the initial two PCR rounds ran for nine to ten cycles and employed TRBV1-TRBV30 forward primers alongside a C-beta reverse primer. Via MiXCR, TCRdb re-called the multiplex PCR reads, giving one row per CDR3 protein. This table has over 250,000 distinct CDR3 sequences, about three fifths appearing once. Of note for this clonotype: A read error is possible here, since a much larger clone lies one base away.

The rearrangement uses TRBV7-9 and TRBJ2-5; the match to TRBD1 covers 7 bases. Sequenced material: peripheral blood. The sequence derives from a woman aged 25 to 39 with primary liver carcinoma and hepatitis B virus infection. The CDR3 sequence is CVSSRFQGVQETQYF. The CDR3, as DNA: TGTGTCAGCAGCCGCTTTCAGGGGGTCCAAGAGACCCAGTACTTC.